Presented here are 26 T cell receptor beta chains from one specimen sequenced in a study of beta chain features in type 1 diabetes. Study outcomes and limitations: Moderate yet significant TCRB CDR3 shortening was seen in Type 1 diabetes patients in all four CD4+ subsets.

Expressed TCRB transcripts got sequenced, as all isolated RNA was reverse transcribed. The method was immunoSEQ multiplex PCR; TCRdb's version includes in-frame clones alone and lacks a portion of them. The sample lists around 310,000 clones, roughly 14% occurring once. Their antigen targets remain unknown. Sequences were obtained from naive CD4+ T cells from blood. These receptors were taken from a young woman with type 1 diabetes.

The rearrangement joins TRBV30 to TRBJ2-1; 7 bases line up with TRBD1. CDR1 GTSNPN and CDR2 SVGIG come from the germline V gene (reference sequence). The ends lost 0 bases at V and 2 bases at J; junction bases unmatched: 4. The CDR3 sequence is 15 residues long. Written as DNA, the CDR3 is TGTGCCTGGAGTGTGACAGGGAGCGCCTACAATGAGCAGTTCTTC. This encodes CAWSVTGSAYNEQFF. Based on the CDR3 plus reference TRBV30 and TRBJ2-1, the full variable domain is SQTIHQWPATLVQPVGSPLSLECTVEGTSNPNLYWYRQAAGRGLQLLFYSVGIGQISSEVPQNLSASRPQDRQFILSSKKLLLSDSGFYLCAWSVTGSAYNEQFFGPGTRLTVL.

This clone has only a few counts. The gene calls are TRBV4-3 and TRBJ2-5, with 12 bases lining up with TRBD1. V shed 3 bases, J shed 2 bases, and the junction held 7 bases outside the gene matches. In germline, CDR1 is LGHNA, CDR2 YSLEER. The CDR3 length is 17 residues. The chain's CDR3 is CASSHGTGGAGQETQYF. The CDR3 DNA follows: TGCGCCAGCAGCCATGGGACAGGGGGCGCCGGGCAAGAGACCCAGTACTTC.

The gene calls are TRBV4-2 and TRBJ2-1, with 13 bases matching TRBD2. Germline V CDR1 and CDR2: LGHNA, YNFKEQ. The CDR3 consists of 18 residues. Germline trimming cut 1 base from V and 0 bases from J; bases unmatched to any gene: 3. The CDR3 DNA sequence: TGTGCCAGCAGCCAAGGACTAGCGGGAGGAGACTCCTACAATGAGCAGTTCTTC. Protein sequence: CASSQGLAGGDSYNEQFF.

The CDR3 DNA follows: TGTGCCAGCAGCGTGGAGAGGGATACGCAGTATTTT. Translated, it gives CASSVERDTQYF. This chain joins TRBV9 and TRBJ2-3; no firm D call. Trimming shortened V by 2 bases and J by 6 bases, and 7 bases separated the two germline ends. Looked up from germline, CDR1 is SGDLS and CDR2 is YYNGEE. This CDR3 contains 12 residues.

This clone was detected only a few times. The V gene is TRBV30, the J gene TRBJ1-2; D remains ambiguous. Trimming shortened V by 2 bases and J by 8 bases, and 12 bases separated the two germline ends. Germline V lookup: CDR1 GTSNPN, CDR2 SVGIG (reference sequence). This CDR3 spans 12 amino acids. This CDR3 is CAWSFGQAGYTF. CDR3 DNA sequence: TGTGCCTGGAGTTTTGGGCAGGCGGGCTACACCTTC.

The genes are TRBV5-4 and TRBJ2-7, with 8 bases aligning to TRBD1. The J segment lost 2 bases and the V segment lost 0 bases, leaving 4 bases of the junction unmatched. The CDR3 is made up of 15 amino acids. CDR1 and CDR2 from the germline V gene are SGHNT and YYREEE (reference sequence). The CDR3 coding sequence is TGTGCCAGCAGCTTGGCAGGGGACAGGACCTACGAGCAGTACTTC. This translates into CASSLAGDRTYEQYF.

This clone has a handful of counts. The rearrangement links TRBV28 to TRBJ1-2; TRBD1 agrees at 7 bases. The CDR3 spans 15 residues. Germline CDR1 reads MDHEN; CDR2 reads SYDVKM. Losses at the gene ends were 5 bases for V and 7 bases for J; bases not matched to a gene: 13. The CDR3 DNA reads TGTGCCAGCAGTCCCCCCCCGGGACAGTCCACTGGCTACACCTTC. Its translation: CASSPPPGQSTGYTF.

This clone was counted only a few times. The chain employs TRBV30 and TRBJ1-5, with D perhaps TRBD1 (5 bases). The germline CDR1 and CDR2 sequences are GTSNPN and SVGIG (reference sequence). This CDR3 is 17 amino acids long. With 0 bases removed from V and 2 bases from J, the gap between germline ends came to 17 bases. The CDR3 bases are TGTGCCTGGAGTGTACGGGTAGGGGTGCTAGGCAATCAGCCCCAGCATTTT. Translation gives CAWSVRVGVLGNQPQHF. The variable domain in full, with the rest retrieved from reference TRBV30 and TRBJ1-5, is SQTIHQWPATLVQPVGSPLSLECTVEGTSNPNLYWYRQAAGRGLQLLFYSVGIGQISSEVPQNLSASRPQDRQFILSSKKLLLSDSGFYLCAWSVRVGVLGNQPQHFGDGTRLSIL.

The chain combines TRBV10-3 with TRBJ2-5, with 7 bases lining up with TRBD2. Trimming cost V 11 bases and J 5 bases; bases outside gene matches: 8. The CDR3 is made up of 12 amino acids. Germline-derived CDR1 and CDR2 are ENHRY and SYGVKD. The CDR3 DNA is TGTGCCGCCGGGCGGGGGTGGGAGACCCAGTACTTC. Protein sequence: CAAGRGWETQYF.

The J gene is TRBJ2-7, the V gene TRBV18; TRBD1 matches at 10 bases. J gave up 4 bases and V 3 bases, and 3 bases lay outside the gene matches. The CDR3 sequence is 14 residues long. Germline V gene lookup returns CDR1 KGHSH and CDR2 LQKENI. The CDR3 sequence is CASSPDRGRYEQYF. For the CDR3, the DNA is TGTGCCAGCTCACCCGACAGGGGGCGGTACGAGCAGTACTTC.

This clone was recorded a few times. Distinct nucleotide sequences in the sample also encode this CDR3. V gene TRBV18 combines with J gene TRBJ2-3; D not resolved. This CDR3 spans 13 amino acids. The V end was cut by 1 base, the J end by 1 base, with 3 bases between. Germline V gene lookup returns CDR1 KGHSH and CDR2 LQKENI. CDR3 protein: CASSPRGTDTQYF. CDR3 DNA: TGTGCCAGCTCACCACGCGGCACAGATACGCAGTATTTT.

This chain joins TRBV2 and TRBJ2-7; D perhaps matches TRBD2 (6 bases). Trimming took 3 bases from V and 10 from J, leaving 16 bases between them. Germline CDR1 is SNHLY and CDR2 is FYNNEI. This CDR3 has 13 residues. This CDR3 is CASSEGGPKDQYF. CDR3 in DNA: TGTGCCAGCAGTGAGGGGGGACCAAAGGATCAGTACTTC.

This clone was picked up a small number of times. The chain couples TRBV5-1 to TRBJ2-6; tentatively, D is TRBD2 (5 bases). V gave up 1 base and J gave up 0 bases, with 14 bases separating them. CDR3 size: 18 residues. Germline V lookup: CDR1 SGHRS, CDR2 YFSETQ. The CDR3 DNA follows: TGCGCCAGCAGCTTGCTGGGAGTCGCAGCCTCTGGGGCCAACGTCCTGACTTTC. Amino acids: CASSLLGVAASGANVLTF.

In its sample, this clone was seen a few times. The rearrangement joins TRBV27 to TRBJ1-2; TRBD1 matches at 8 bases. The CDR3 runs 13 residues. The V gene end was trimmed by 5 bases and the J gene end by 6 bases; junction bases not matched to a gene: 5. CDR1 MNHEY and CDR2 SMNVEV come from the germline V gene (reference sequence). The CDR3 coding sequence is TGTGCCAGCAGTCCGGACAGGGCACATGGCTACACCTTC. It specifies CASSPDRAHGYTF.

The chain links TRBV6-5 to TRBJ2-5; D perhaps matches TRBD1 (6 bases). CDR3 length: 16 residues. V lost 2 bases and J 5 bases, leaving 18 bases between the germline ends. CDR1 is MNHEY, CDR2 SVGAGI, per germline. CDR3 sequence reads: CASSYGPGEVGETQYF. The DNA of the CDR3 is TGTGCCAGCAGTTACGGGCCAGGGGAAGTGGGTGAGACCCAGTACTTC.

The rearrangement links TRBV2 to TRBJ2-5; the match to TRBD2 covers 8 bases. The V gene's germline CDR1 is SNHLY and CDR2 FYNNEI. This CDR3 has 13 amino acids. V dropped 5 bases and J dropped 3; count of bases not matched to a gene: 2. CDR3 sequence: CASSNSGKETQYF. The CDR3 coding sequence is TGTGCCAGCAGTAATAGCGGGAAAGAGACCCAGTACTTC. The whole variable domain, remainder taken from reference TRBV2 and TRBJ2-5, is EPEVTQTPSHQVTQMGQEVILRCVPISNHLYFYWYRQILGQKVEFLVSFYNNEISEKSEIFDDQFSVERPDGSNFTLKIRSTKLEDSAMYFCASSNSGKETQYFGPGTRLLVL.

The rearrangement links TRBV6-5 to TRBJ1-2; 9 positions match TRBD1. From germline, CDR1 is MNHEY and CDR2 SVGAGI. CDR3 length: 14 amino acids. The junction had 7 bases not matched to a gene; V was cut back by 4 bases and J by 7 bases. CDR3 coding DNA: TGTGCCAGCAGTTCCGGGACAGGGTTTGTTGGCTACACCTTC. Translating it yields CASSSGTGFVGYTF.

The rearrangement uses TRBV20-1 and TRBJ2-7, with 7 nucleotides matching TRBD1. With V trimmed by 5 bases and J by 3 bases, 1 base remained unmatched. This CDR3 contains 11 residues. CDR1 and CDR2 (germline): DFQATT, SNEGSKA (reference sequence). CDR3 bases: TGCAGTGCTTACAGGGGCTACGAGCAGTACTTC. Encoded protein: CSAYRGYEQYF.

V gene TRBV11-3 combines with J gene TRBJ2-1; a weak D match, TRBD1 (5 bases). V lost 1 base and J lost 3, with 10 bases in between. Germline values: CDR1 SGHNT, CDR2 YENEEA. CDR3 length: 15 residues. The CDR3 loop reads CASSLGGSVYNEQFF. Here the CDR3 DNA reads TGTGCCAGCAGCTTAGGGGGCAGCGTCTACAATGAGCAGTTCTTC.

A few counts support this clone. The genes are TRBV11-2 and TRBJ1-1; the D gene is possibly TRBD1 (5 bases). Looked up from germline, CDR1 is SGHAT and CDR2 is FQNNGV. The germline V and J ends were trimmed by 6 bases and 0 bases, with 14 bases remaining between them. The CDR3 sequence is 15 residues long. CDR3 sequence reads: CASRGLGEMNTEAFF. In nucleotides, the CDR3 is TGTGCCAGCAGGGGACTGGGGGAGATGAACACTGAAGCTTTCTTT.

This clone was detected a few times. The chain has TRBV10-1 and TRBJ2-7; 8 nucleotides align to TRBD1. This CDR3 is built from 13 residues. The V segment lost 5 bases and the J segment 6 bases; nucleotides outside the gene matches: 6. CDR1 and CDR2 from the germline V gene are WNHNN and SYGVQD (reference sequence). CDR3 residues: CASSRGQGSEQYF. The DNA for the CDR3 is TGCGCCAGCAGTCGAGGACAGGGAAGCGAGCAGTACTTC.

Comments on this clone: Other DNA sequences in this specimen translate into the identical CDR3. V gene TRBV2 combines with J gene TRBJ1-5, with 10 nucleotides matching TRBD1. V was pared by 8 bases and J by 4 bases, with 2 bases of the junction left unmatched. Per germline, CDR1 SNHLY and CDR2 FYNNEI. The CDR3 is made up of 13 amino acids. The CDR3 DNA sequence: TGTGCCAGCGGGGGACAGGGGAATCAGCCCCAGCATTTT. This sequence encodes CASGGQGNQPQHF.

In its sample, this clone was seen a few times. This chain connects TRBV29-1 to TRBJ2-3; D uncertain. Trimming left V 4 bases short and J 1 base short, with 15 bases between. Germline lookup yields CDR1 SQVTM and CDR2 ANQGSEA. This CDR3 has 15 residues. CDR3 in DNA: TGCAGCGTTGGACGGTCCCCCGGAGGCACAGATACGCAGTATTTT. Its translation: CSVGRSPGGTDTQYF.

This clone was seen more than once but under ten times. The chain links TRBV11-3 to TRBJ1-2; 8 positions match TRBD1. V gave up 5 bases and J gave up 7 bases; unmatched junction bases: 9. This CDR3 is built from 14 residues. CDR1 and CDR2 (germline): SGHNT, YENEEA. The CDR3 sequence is CASSTGGTGGGYTF. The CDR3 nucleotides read TGTGCCAGCAGCACCGGGGGAACAGGGGGTGGCTACACCTTC.

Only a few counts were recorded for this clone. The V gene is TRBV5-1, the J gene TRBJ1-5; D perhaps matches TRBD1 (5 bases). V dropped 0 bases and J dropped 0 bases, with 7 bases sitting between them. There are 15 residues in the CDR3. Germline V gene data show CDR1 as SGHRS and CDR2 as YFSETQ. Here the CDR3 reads CASSLEGSSNQPQHF. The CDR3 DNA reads TGCGCCAGCAGCTTGGAGGGGTCTAGCAATCAGCCCCAGCATTTT.

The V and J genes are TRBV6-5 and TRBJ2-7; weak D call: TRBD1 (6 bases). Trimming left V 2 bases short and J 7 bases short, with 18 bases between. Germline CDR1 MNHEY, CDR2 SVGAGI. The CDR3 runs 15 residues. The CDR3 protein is CASSYVGGAGKEQYF. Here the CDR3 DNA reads TGTGCCAGCAGTTACGTTGGGGGCGCCGGGAAGGAGCAGTACTTC.